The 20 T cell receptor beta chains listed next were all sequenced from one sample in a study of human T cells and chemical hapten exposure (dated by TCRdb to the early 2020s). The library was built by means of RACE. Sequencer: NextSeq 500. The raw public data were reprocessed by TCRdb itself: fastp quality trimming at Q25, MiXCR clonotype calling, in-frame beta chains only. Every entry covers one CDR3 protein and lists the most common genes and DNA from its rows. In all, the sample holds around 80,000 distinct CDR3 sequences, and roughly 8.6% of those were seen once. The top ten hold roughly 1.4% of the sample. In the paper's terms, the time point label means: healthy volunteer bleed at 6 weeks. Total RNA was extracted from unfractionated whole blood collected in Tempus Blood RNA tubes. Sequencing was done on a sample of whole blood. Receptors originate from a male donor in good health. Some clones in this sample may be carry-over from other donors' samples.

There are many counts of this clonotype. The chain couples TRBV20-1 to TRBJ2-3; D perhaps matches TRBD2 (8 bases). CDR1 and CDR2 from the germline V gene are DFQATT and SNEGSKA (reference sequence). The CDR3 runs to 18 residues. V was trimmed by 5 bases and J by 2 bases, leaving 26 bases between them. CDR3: CSAYETGLAGRSTDTQYF. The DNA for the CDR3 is TGCAGTGCTTACGAGACAGGGTTAGCGGGGCGTTCCACAGATACGCAGTATTTT.

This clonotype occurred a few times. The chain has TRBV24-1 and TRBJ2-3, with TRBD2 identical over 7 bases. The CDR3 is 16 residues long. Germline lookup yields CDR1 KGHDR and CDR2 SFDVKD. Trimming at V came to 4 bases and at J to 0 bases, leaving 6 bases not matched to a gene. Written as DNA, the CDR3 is TGTGCCACCAGTGACGCGACTAGCTTCAGCACAGATACGCAGTATTTT. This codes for CATSDATSFSTDTQYF.

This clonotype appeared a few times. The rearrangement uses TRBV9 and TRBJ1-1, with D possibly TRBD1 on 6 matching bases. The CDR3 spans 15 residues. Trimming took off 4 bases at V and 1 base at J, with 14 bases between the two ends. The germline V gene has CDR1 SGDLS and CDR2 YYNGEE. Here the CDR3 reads CASSPGQNPNTEAFF. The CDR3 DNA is TGTGCCAGCAGCCCAGGACAGAATCCGAACACTGAAGCTTTCTTT.

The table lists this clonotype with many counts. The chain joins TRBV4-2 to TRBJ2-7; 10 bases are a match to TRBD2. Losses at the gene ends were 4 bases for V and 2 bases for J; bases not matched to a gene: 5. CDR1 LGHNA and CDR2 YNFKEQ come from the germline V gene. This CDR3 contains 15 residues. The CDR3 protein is CASSPRTSGPYEQYF. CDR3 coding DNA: TGTGCCAGCAGCCCCAGGACTAGCGGACCCTACGAGCAGTACTTC.

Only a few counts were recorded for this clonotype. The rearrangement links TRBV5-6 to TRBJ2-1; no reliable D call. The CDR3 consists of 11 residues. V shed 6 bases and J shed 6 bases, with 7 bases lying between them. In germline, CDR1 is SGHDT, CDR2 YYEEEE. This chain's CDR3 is CASNLRNEQFF. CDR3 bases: TGTGCCAGCAACCTGCGCAATGAGCAGTTCTTC.

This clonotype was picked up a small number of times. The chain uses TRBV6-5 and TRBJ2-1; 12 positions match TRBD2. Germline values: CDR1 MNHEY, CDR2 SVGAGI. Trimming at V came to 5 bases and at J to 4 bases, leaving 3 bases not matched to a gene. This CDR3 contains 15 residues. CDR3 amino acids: CASSRGLAGYNEQFF. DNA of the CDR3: TGTGCCAGCAGTCGAGGACTAGCGGGATACAATGAGCAGTTCTTC.

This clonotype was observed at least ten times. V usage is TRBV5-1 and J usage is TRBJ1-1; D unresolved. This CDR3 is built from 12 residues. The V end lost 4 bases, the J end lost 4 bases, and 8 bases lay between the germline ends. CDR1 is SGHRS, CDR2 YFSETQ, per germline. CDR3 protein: CASSPQGTEAFF. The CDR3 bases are TGCGCCAGCAGCCCTCAAGGCACTGAAGCTTTCTTT.

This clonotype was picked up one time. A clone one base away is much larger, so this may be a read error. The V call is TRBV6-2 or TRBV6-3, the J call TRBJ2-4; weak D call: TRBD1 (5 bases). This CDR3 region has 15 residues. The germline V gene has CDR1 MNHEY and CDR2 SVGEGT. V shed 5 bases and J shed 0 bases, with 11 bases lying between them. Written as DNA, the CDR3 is TGTGCCAGCAGTAAGGACACCTTAGCCAAAAACATTCAGTACTTC. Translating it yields CASSKDTLAKNIQYF.

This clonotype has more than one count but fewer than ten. CDR3 residues: CAISEAMGTEAFF. DNA for the CDR3: TGTGCCATCAGTGAGGCCATGGGGACTGAAGCTTTCTTT. This chain connects TRBV10-3 to TRBJ1-1; D not certain. There are 13 residues in the CDR3. Trimming stripped 2 bases from V and 5 bases from J, with 9 bases between. From germline, CDR1 is ENHRY and CDR2 SYGVKD.

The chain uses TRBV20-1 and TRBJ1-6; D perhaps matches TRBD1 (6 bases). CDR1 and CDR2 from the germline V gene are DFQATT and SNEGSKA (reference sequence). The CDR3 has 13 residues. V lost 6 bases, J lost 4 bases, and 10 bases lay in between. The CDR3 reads CSARDTYNSPLHF. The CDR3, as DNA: TGCAGTGCCCGGGACACTTATAATTCACCCCTCCACTTT.

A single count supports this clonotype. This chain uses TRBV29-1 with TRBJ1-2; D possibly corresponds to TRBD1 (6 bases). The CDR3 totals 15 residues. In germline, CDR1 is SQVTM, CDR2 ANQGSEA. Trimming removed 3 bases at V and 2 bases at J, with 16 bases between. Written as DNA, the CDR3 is TGCAGCGTTGATGGGGGTATAACAGGGAACTATGGCTACACCTTC. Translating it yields CSVDGGITGNYGYTF.

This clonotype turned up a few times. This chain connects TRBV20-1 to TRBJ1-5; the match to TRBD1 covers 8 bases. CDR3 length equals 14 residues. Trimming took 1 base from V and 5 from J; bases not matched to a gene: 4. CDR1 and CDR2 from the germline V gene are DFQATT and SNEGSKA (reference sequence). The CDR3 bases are TGCAGTGCTAGAGTAGGACAGGGATATCAGCCCCAGCATTTT. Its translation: CSARVGQGYQPQHF.

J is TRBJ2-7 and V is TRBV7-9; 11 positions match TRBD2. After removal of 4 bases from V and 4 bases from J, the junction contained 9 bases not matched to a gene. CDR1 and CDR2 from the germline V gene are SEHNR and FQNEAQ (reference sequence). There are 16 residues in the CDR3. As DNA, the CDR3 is TGTGCCAGCAGCTCATCGGGACTAGCGGAAGGATACGAGCAGTACTTC. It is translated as CASSSSGLAEGYEQYF.

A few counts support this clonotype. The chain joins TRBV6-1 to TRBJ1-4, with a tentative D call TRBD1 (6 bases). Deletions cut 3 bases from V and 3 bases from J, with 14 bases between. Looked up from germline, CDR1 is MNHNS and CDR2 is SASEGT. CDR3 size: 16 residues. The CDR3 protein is CASSESSGQPNEKLFF. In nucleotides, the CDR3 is TGTGCCAGCAGTGAGTCATCAGGACAGCCTAATGAAAAACTGTTTTTT.

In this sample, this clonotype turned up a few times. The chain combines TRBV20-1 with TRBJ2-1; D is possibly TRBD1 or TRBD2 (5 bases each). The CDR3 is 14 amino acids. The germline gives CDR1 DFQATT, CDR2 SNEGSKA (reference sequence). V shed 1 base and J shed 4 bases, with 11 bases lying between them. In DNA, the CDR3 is TGCAGTGCTAGAGCAAGGGACGTATACAATGAGCAGTTCTTC. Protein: CSARARDVYNEQFF.

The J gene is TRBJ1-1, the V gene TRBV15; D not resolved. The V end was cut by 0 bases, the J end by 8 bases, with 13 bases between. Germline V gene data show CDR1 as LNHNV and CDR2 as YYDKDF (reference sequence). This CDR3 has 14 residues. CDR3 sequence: CATSRDSTGLEAFF. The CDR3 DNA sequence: TGTGCCACCAGCAGAGATAGCACGGGGTTAGAAGCTTTCTTT.

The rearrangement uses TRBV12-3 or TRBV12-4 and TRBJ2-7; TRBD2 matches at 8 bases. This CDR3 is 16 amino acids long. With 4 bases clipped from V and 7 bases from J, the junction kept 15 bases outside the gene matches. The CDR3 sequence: CASSSSGTRVPWEQYF. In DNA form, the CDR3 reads TGTGCCAGCAGTTCCTCCGGGACTAGGGTTCCGTGGGAGCAGTACTTC.

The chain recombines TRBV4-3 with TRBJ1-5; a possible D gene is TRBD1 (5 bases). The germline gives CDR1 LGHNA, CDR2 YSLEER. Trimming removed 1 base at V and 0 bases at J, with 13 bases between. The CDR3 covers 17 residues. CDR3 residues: CASSQGGGDYSNQPQHF. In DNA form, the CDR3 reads TGCGCCAGCAGCCAAGGGGGGGGAGATTATAGCAATCAGCCCCAGCATTTT.

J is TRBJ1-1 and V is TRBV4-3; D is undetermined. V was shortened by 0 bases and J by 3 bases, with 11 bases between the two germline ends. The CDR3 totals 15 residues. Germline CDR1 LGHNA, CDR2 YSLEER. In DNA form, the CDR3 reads TGCGCCAGCAGCCAAGATTACGGGGAAGACACTGAAGCTTTCTTT. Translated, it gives CASSQDYGEDTEAFF.

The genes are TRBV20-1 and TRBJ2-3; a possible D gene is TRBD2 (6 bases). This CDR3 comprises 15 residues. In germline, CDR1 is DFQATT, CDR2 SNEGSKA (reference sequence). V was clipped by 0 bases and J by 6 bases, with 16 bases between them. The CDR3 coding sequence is TGCAGTGCTAGAGATTGGAGGGAAGGCGGCGATACGCAGTATTTT. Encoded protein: CSARDWREGGDTQYF.